Listed below are T cell receptor beta chains from one sample, sequenced in a study of cytomegalovirus exposure and HLA in healthy donors. The table came from immunoSEQ multiplex PCR; TCRdb's copy has only in-frame clones and leaves some out. The sample consists of roughly 120,000 clones, approximately 8.7% of them appearing once. Input material: PBMCs. Receptors originate from a man aged 35 to 55 in good health and CMV-seronegative. Both conserved end residues are part of each CDR3.

V	J	CDR3
TRBV4-1	TRBJ1-6	CASSHSPARSYNSPLHF
TRBV19	TRBJ2-6	CASSLHAFNRLAGGVSGANVLTF
TRBV27	TRBJ1-6	CASRTGDLSYNSPLHF
TRBV7-6	TRBJ1-1	CASSPPGGTEAFF
TRBV4-2	TRBJ1-6	CASSQDESYNSPLHF
TRBV5-6	TRBJ1-4	CASSSPDRGSEKLFF
TRBV6-1	TRBJ2-7	CASIRPKGVGEQYF
TRBV4-3	TRBJ1-3	CASSQDHRASGNTIYF
TRBV6-5	TRBJ1-6	CASSETGFNSPLHF
TRBV6-6	TRBJ1-1	CASSSGVHTEAFF
TRBV5-6	TRBJ2-2	CASSLVAGGTGELFF
TRBV25-1	TRBJ1-1	CASSLWGDTEAFF
TRBV5-1	TRBJ2-5	CASRLERGLETQYF
TRBV6-6	TRBJ2-2	CASRAGGYTGELFF
TRBV7-3	TRBJ2-3	CASSLAGEDTQYF
TRBV30	TRBJ1-5	CAWNGQGINRQPQHF